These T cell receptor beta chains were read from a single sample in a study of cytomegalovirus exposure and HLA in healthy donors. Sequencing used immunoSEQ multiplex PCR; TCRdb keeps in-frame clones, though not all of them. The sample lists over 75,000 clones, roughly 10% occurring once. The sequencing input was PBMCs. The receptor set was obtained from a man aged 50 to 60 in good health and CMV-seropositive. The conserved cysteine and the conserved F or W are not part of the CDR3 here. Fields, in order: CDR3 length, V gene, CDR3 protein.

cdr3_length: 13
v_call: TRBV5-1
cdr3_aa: ASSPGQGSWNEQF

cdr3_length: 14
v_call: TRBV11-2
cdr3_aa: ASSMGQGLGQETQY

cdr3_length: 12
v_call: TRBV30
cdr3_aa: AWTTDRVSSPLH

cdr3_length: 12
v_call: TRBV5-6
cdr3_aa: ASMGASGANVLT

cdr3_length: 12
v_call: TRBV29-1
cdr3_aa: SVDGTGRPGEQF

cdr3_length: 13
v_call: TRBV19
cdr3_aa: ASSPLAENTGELF

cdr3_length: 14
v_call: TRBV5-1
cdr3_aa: ASSFSSSGRLETQY

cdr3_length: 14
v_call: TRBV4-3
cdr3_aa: ASSRSGYDPPNEQF

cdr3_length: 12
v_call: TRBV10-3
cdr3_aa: AISQGVSNQPQH

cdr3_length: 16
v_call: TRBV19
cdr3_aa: ASSIQGGRKSSYNEQF